This record covers a single T cell receptor (beta chain). The sample originates from a study of CD8+ T cells in alopecia areata. Deletions cut 8 bases from V and 1 base from J, with 11 bases between. This CDR3 comprises 13 residues. Germline V gene lookup returns CDR1 MGHRA and CDR2 YSYEKL. cDNA serving as the sequencing template came from extracted, reverse transcribed RNA. Here immunoSEQ multiplex PCR was the method, and the copy in TCRdb shows in-frame clones only, minus some. The repertoire includes approximately 150,000 clones, 55% of them detected once, and approximately 4.3% sits in the top ten.

This rearrangement joins TRBV4-1 to TRBJ2-5; D is unresolved. This TCR was recovered from a human donor in good health. Specimen: CD4+ T cells sorted from blood. CDR3 coding DNA: TGCGCCAGCTCTCTGGCGGTCCAAGAGACCCAGTACTTC. It encodes CASSLAVQETQYF.